This T cell receptor beta chain was captured by sequencing in a study of blood T cell repertoires in COVID-19. Study summary: From the United States, Italy and Spain came samples of acute and convalescent COVID-19. Sources were T cells, B-cell-depleted T cells, or PBMCs; the material itself was cDNA or gDNA.

The assay was immunoSEQ multiplex PCR, and TCRdb's table has in-frame clones only and misses some. The sample comprises 380,000 or so clones, 88% of which are singletons, and about 2.1% rests with the top ten. This CDR3 is 14 amino acids long. V dropped 2 bases and J dropped 7 bases, with 17 bases sitting between them. The V gene's germline CDR1 is GTSNPN and CDR2 SVGIG (reference sequence). Study members were between 18 and 89 years old and lived in 24 US regions. The sample comprised PBMCs or T cells enriched from blood (not recorded which). V is TRBV30 and J is TRBJ1-2, with TRBD1 as a possible D gene (5 bases). The sequence came from a woman aged 40-49 years with acute COVID-19. Here the CDR3 DNA reads TGTGCCTGGAGTCGCGGGGCCCAAAGCGGTGGCTACACCTTC. Translation: CAWSRGAQSGGYTF.